This T cell receptor (beta chain) was captured by sequencing in a study of T cell responses to AZD1222 COVID-19 vaccine. Clones were sequenced by immunoSEQ multiplex PCR, and TCRdb holds only the in-frame ones, with some missing. This sample yields some 100,000 clones, of which more than 70% are seen a single time; around 17% belongs to the top ten. Germline lookup yields CDR1 KGHDR and CDR2 SFDVKD. The CDR3 runs 17 residues. Germline trimming cut 5 bases from V and 4 bases from J; bases unmatched to any gene: 13. The genes are TRBV24-1 and TRBJ2-1; 7 nucleotides align to TRBD1. This receptor was taken from an adult who received the AZD1222 COVID-19 vaccine. Specimen: peripheral blood, collected 28 days after the second AZD1222 dose. In DNA, the CDR3 is TGTGCCACCAGTGGGGCTACCGGGACAGAGACTTACAATGAGCAGTTCTTC. Translating it yields CATSGATGTETYNEQFF.